This entry lists 3 T cell receptor beta chains sequenced from one sample in a study of blood T cell repertoires in COVID-19. The protocol was immunoSEQ multiplex PCR, while the TCRdb copy is restricted to in-frame clones and leaves out a portion. The sample holds more than 200,000 clones, 70% to 90% seen once. The sample comprised peripheral blood. These receptors came from a man aged 30 to 39 with active or convalescent COVID-19.

This chain links TRBV10-3 with TRBJ1-1, with no clear D. From germline, CDR1 is ENHRY and CDR2 SYGVKD. V shed 10 bases and J shed 6 bases, with 24 bases lying between them. The CDR3 is made up of 15 amino acids. For the CDR3, the DNA is TGTGCCACCGGAATGGAGGGCGGTTTCAGGCCTGAAGCTTTCTTT. Translated, it gives CATGMEGGFRPEAFF.

This chain links TRBV6-5 with TRBJ1-1; D not resolved. Trimming pared 6 bases from V and 1 base from J, leaving 9 bases between. Germline CDR1 MNHEY, CDR2 SVGAGI. This CDR3 spans 13 amino acids. The CDR3 bases are TGTGCCAGCAGCCTATCGTCGAACACTGAAGCTTTCTTT. This codes for CASSLSSNTEAFF.

The rearrangement joins TRBV6-4 to TRBJ1-6; TRBD1 might be the D (6 bases). Trimming took off 4 bases at V and 10 bases at J, with 11 bases between the two ends. Germline V gives CDR1 MRHNA, CDR2 SNTAGT. The CDR3 extends over 13 amino acids. This CDR3 is CASSAGDRSPLHF. The CDR3 coding sequence is TGTGCCAGCAGTGCAGGGGATCGCTCACCCCTCCACTTT.